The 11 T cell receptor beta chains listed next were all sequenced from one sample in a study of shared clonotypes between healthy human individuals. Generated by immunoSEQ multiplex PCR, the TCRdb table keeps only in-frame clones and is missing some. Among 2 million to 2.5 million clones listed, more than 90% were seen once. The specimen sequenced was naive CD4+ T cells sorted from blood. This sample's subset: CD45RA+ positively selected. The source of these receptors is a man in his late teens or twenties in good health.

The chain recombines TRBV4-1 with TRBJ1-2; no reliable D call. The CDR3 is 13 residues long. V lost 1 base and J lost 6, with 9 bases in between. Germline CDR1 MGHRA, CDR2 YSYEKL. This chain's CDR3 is CASSQGLRDGYTF. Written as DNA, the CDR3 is TGCGCCAGCAGCCAAGGGCTGAGGGATGGCTACACCTTC.

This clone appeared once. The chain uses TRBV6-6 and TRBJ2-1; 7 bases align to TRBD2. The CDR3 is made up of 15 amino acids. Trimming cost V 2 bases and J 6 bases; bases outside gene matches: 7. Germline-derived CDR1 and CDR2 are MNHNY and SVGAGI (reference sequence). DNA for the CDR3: TGTGCCAGCAGTTACGGCCTCGGCGGGGGCAATGAGCAGTTCTTC. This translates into CASSYGLGGGNEQFF.

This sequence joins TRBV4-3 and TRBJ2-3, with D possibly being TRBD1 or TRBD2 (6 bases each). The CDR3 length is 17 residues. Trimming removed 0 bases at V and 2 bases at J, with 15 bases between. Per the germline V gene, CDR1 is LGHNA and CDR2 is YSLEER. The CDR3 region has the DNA TGCGCCAGCAGCCAAGATGGGGGCGGGACCTTCACAGATACGCAGTATTTT. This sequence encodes CASSQDGGGTFTDTQYF.

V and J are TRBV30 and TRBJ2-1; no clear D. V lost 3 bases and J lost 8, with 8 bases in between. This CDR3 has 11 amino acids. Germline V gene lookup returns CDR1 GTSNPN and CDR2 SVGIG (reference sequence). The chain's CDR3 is CAWSSAHEQFF. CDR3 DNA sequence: TGTGCCTGGAGCTCTGCCCATGAGCAGTTCTTC.

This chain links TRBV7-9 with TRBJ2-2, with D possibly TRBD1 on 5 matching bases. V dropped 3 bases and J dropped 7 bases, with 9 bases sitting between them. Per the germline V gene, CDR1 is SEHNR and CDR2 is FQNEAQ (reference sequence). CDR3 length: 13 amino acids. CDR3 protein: CASSFQGHGELFF. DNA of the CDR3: TGTGCCAGCAGCTTCCAGGGTCACGGGGAGCTGTTTTTT.

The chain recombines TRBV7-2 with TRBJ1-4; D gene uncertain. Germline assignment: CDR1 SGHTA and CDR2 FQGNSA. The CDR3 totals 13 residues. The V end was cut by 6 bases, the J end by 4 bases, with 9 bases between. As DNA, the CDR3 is TGTGCCAGCAGGTCTGGGGATAATGAAAAACTGTTTTTT. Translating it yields CASRSGDNEKLFF. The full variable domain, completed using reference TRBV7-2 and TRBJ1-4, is GAGVSQSPSNKVTEKGKDVELRCDPISGHTALYWYRQSLGQGLEFLIYFQGNSAPDKSGLPSDRFSAERTGGSVSTLTIQRTQQEDSAVYLCASRSGDNEKLFFGSGTQLSVL.

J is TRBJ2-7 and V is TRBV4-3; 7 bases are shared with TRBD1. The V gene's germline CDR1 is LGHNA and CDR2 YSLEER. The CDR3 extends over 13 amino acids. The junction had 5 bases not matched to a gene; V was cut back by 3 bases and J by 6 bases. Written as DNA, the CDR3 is TGCGCCAGCAGCCAGGCCGGGACAGCCGAGCAGTACTTC. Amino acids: CASSQAGTAEQYF.

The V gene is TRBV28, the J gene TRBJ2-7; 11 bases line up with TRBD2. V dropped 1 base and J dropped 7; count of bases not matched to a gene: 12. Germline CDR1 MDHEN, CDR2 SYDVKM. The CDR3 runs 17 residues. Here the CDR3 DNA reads TGTGCCAGCAGTTTATATCAATCGGCTAGCGGGGGGCGGGAGCAGTACTTC. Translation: CASSLYQSASGGREQYF. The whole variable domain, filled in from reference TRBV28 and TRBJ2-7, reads DVKVTQSSRYLVKRTGEKVFLECVQDMDHENMFWYRQDPGLGLRLIYFSYDVKMKEKGDIPEGYSVSREKKERFSLILESASTNQTSMYLCASSLYQSASGGREQYFGPGTRLTVT.

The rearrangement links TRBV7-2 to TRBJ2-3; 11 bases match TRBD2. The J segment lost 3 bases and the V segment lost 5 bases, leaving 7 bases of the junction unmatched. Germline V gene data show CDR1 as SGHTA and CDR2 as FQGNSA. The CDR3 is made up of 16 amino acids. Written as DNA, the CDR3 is TGTGCCAGCAGCCGAACCCTAGCGGGAGGAACAGATACGCAGTATTTT. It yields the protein CASSRTLAGGTDTQYF.

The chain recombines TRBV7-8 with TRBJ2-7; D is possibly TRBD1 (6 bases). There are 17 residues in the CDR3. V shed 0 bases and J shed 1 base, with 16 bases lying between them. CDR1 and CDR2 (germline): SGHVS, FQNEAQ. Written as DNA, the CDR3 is TGTGCCAGCAGCTTAGCGGTCCAAGGGGGAGATTCCTACGAGCAGTACTTC. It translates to CASSLAVQGGDSYEQYF.

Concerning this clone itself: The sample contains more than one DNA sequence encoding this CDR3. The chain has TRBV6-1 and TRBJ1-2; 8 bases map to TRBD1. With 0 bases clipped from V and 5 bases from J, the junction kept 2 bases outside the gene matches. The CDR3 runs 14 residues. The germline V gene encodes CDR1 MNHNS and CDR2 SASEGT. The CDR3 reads CASSEATGVYGYTF. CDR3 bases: TGTGCCAGCAGTGAAGCGACAGGGGTGTATGGCTACACCTTC.